A selection of T cell receptor beta chains follows, all from one sample in a study of tumor-infiltrating lymphocytes in primary liver carcinoma. Each CDR3 protein is one row after TCRdb ran MiXCR on the multiplex PCR reads. The sample contains about 48,000 distinct CDR3 sequences, about three quarters of which appear only once. Sequences were obtained from liver tumor tissue from sampling region 3. The receptors come from a middle-aged man with primary liver carcinoma and hepatitis B virus infection. Each CDR3 is given with its conserved first and last residue. The D gene is left open where the match is weak. Clone size appears in some rows only: once, few, many, or a class for an expanded clone.

abundance	v_gene	d_gene	j_gene	CDR3nt	CDR3aa
-	TRBV30	-	TRBJ2-2	TGTGCCTGTCTGGGACTCAGCAGTGCCTGGGAGCTGTTATTT	CACLGLSSAWELLF
-	TRBV6-1	-	TRBJ2-4	TGTGCCAGCAGTGAAGGCTTCCCAGCCAAAAACACTCAGTACTTC	CASSEGFPAKNTQYF
few	TRBV29-1	-	TRBJ2-5	TGCAGTGTTGAGGGACTTAACACAGAGACCCTGTGCTTC	CSVEGLNTETLCF
once	TRBV28	-	TRBJ1-4	TGTGCCAGCATTTCCTCGACTAGGACTGGGAGGGAAAAACTGTTCTTT	CASISSTRTGREKLFF
-	TRBV12-3/TRBV12-4	TRBD1	TRBJ1-1	TGTGCCAGTAGGCAAGGACAGGGCCACCTGATGAACACTGAAGCTTTCTTT	CASRQGQGHLMNTEAFF
many	TRBV30	-	TRBJ2-3	TGTGCCTGGAGTAGAATAGACAGCACAGATACGCAGTATTTT	CAWSRIDSTDTQYF
-	TRBV4-1	-	TRBJ2-5	TGTGCCAGTAGCCGAGAAGAGGACAGCCGAGAGACCCAGTACTTC	CASSREEDSRETQYF
-	TRBV11-2	TRBD1	TRBJ2-1	TGTTCCAGCGGCTTAGTTACAGGGGCCTACAAAGAGCAGTTCTTC	CSSGLVTGAYKEQFF
-	TRBV7-3	-	TRBJ2-2	TGTGCCAGCAGATCAACTAGTTCCTCCGGGGAGCTGTTGTTT	CASRSTSSSGELLF
-	TRBV7-9	TRBD2	TRBJ2-1	TGTGCTAGCAGCATCACTAGCGGCAACAATGAGCAGTTCTTC	CASSITSGNNEQFF
many	TRBV6-5	-	TRBJ2-7	TGTGCCAGCAGCCCCGATCCCAGTGACCTTTACGAGCAGTACTTC	CASSPDPSDLYEQYF
-	TRBV5-5	-	TRBJ2-5	TGTGCCAACAGCTTGGGGCTAGCAAGAGGGTACCAAGAGACCCAACACTTC	CANSLGLARGYQETQHF
-	TRBV12-3/TRBV12-4	-	TRBJ2-1	TGTGCCAGCAGTTTAGACGTAGTGGGAGGTCCTCCCCTGTTCTTC	CASSLDVVGGPPLFF
many	TRBV7-9	-	TRBJ2-1	TGTGCCAGCAGCCCATTAGCGGACTACTCCTACAATGAGCAGTTCTTC	CASSPLADYSYNEQFF
-	TRBV6-5	-	TRBJ2-1	TGTGCCAGCAGTTACTCGTGTGGGAGAATCTACAATGAGCAGTTCTTC	CASSYSCGRIYNEQFF
many	TRBV7-9	TRBD1	TRBJ2-1	TGTGCCAGCAGATCCGGGACAGGCGGCGGAGAGCAGTTCTTC	CASRSGTGGGEQFF
-	TRBV6-1	-	TRBJ1-4	TGTGTTATCAGGAAGCGGGAGAGGGAAAAACTGTTTTTT	CVIRKREREKLFF
once	TRBV11-2	-	TRBJ2-1	TGTGCTAGCAGCATGGAGTACAATGAGCAGTTCTTC	CASSMEYNEQFF
-	TRBV6-1	-	TRBJ2-3	TGTGCCAGTAGTGTCACAGGGTCCGACACGGATACGCAGTATTTT	CASSVTGSDTDTQYF
many	TRBV28	-	TRBJ1-5	TGTGCCAGCAATAGCGAAGGGAGGCCCCAGCATTTT	CASNSEGRPQHF
-	TRBV11-2	-	TRBJ2-6	TGTGCCAGCAGTTTATCGCGGGGAAGAGGTGCCAACGCCCTGACTTTC	CASSLSRGRGANALTF
-	TRBV12-3/TRBV12-4	TRBD2	TRBJ2-7	TGTGCAGGCGACGGACTAGCGGGAGACAAGCAGTACTTC	CAGDGLAGDKQYF
-	TRBV28	-	TRBJ2-7	TGTGCCAGCAGTCGGGTAGACTGGGCCGAGCAGTGCTTC	CASSRVDWAEQCF
-	TRBV11-2	-	TRBJ2-7	TGTGCCGGCAGCTTGCTGTGGGGCGAGCAGTACTTC	CAGSLLWGEQYF
-	TRBV28	-	TRBJ1-5	TGTGCCAGCAGTTTACGAAGGTCTTATCGGCCCCAGCATTTT	CASSLRRSYRPQHF
-	TRBV4-2	-	TRBJ2-1	TGTGCCAGCAGCCAAGAGCCAGAGGGAAGAGAGCAGTTCTTC	CASSQEPEGREQFF
once	TRBV4-1	TRBD2	TRBJ2-7	TGCGCCAACAGCCAAGATTTAGCGGGGACACTCTCATACGAACAGTACTTC	CANSQDLAGTLSYEQYF
-	TRBV11-2	-	TRBJ2-1	TGTGCCAGGAGCTCCGCCGCAGGCGGTAATGAACAGTTCTTC	CARSSAAGGNEQFF
-	TRBV13	TRBD1	TRBJ2-1	TGTGCTGGCACACCAAGGGGACAGTCTTCCTACAATGAGCAGTTCTTC	CAGTPRGQSSYNEQFF
-	TRBV5-1	-	TRBJ1-1	TGCGTCAGCAGAAACAGCGGAAACACTGAAGCTTTCTTT	CVSRNSGNTEAFF
many	TRBV7-9	TRBD1	TRBJ2-2	TGTGCCAGCAGCTTAGGACAGGGGAGAGCCGGGGAGCTGTTTTTT	CASSLGQGRAGELFF
-	TRBV6-6	-	TRBJ2-1	TGCGCCAGCAGTTACTCCGCTATAGTGGGAAGGGCCTACAATGAGCAGTTCTTC	CASSYSAIVGRAYNEQFF
many	TRBV7-9	-	TRBJ2-5	TGTGCCAGCAGCCTCGGGACACCACCCGACCAAGAGACCCAGTACTTC	CASSLGTPPDQETQYF
-	TRBV11-2	-	TRBJ1-4	TGTGCCAGCGGCTTTGAGGTTGGGGGCGAAAAACTGTTTTTT	CASGFEVGGEKLFF
-	TRBV29-1	-	TRBJ2-5	TGCAGCGTCTCGTCTGAGTACCAAGAGACCCAGTACTTC	CSVSSEYQETQYF
-	TRBV4-1	TRBD1	TRBJ2-1	TGCGCCATCAGCCATCCACAGGGGGCGAATTATAATGAGCAGTTCTTC	CAISHPQGANYNEQFF
-	TRBV6-5	-	TRBJ1-4	TGTGCTAGCAGTTCCGTGACAGATAATGAAAAACTGTTTTTT	CASSSVTDNEKLFF
-	TRBV6-6	TRBD1	TRBJ1-5	TGTGCCAGCAGTTACACCCGGACAGGGAATAGCAATCAGCCCCAGCGTTTT	CASSYTRTGNSNQPQRF
-	TRBV12-3/TRBV12-4	-	TRBJ2-2	TGTGCTAGCAGTTCCCGACACTCTCCCGGGGAGCTGTTTTTT	CASSSRHSPGELFF
-	TRBV29-1	-	TRBJ2-6	TGCAACGTGATGGCAGGGAGGGCCAACGTCCTGACTTTC	CNVMAGRANVLTF
-	TRBV11-2	-	TRBJ2-7	TGTACCAACAGCCCATACAGGGCCTACTCCTACGAGCAGTACTTC	CTNSPYRAYSYEQYF
once	TRBV6-2/TRBV6-3	TRBD1	TRBJ2-1	TGTGCCAACAGTTACACGTCCGGGACAGGGGGCTTCTTC	CANSYTSGTGGFF
many	TRBV7-3	-	TRBJ2-1	TGTGCCAGCAGCTCTCAGGGAGGAGTTGAGCAGTTCTTC	CASSSQGGVEQFF
few	TRBV5-4	-	TRBJ2-2	TGTGCCAGCAGTGTAAGGCAGTGGAACACCGGGGAGCTGTTTTTT	CASSVRQWNTGELFF
-	TRBV29-1	-	TRBJ2-3	TGCAGCGTTGCGTGGGCAGCGGGCACAGGAGATACGCAGTATTTT	CSVAWAAGTGDTQYF
-	TRBV11-2	TRBD1	TRBJ1-5	TGTGCCAGCAGGACAGGGACCGTCGATACGCAGCATTTT	CASRTGTVDTQHF
-	TRBV11-2	TRBD2	TRBJ2-1	TGTGCCAGCAGCACGGGTATCGGACTAGCCATGGGTGAGCAGTTCTTC	CASSTGIGLAMGEQFF
many	TRBV6-1	TRBD2	TRBJ2-1	TGTGCCAGCAGAGAGAAGGCGGGAGGTACGAATGAGCAGTTCTTC	CASREKAGGTNEQFF
-	TRBV6-5	-	TRBJ1-1	TGTGCCTGCAGTCCCCCTTGGGCAGTAGAAGCTTTCTTT	CACSPPWAVEAFF
-	TRBV7-8	-	TRBJ2-1	TGTGCCAGCAGGCCTAGCGCTTCCCCTATCGGGGAGCAGTTCTTC	CASRPSASPIGEQFF
medium-sized	TRBV10-1	TRBD2	TRBJ2-1	TGCGCCAGCAGTGGGAAGCGGGGTTCCTACAATGAGCAGTTCTTC	CASSGKRGSYNEQFF